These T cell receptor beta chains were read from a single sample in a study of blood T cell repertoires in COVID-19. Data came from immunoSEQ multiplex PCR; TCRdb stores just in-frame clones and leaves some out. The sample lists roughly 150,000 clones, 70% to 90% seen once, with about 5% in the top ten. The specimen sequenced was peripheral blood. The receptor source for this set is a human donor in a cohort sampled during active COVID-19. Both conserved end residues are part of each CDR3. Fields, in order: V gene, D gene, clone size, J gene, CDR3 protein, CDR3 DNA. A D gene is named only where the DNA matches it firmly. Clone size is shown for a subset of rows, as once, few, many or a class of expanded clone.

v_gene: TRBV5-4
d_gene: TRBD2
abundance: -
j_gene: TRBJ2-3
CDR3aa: CASSLPSGDTQYF
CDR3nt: TGTGCCAGCAGCTTGCCTAGCGGGGATACGCAGTATTTT

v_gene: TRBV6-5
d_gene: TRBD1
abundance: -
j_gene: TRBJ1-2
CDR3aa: CASSRLDRAKYGYTF
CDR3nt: TGTGCCAGCAGCCGCCTCGACAGGGCAAAGTATGGCTACACCTTC

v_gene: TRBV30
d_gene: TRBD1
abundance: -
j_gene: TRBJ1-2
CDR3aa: CAWSRQGGPYGYTF
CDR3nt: TGTGCCTGGAGTCGACAGGGAGGTCCCTATGGCTACACCTTC

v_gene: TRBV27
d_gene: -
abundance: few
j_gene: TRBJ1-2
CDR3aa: CASKGGGRSYTF
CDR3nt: TGTGCCAGCAAGGGTGGAGGCAGAAGCTACACCTTC

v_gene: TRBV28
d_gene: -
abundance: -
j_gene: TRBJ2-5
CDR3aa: CASRSRGIETQYF
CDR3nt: TGTGCCAGCAGAAGCAGGGGAATAGAGACCCAGTACTTC

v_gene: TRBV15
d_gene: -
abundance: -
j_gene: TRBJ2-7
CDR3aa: CATSADGAYEQYF
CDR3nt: TGTGCCACCAGCGCCGACGGAGCCTACGAGCAGTACTTC

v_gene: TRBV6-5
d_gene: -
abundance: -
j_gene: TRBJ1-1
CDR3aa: CASSPRVDTEAFF
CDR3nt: TGTGCCAGCAGTCCCAGGGTGGACACTGAAGCTTTCTTT

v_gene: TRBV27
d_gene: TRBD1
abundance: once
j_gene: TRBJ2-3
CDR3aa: CASSLLRIQGARDTQYF
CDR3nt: TGTGCCAGCAGTCTCCTTCGCATCCAGGGGGCGCGGGATACGCAGTATTTT

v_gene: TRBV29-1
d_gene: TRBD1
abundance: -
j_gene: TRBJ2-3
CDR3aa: CSVGGQGAADTQYF
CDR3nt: TGCAGCGTGGGGGGACAGGGGGCAGCAGATACGCAGTATTTT

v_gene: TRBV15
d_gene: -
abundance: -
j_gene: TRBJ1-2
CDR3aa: CATSRPGGDARGYTF
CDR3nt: TGTGCCACCAGCCGCCCGGGGGGGGACGCCAGAGGCTACACCTTC

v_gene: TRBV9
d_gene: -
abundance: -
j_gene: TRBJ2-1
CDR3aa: CASSGGTSRRVEQFF
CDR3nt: TGTGCCAGCAGCGGCGGGACTTCGAGACGGGTTGAGCAGTTCTTC

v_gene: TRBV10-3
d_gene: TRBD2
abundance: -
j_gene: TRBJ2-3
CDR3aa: CAISARREWADTQYF
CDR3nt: TGTGCCATCAGTGCACGGCGGGAGTGGGCAGATACGCAGTATTTT

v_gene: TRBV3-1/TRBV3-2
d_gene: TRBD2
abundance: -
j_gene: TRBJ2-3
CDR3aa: CASSSLAGGSDTQYF
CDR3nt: TGTGCCAGCAGCTCACTAGCGGGGGGCTCAGATACGCAGTATTTT

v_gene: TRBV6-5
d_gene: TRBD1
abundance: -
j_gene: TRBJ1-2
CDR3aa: CASSPTGGTLKGYTF
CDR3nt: TGTGCCAGCAGTCCGACAGGGGGCACTCTGAAAGGCTACACCTTC

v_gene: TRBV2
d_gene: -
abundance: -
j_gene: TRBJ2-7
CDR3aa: CASSLNYEQYF
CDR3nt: TGTGCCAGCAGTCTTAACTACGAGCAGTACTTC

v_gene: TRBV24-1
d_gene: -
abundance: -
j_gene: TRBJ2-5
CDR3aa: CATRETVLEKETQYF
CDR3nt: TGTGCCACCAGGGAGACAGTTCTGGAGAAAGAGACCCAGTACTTC

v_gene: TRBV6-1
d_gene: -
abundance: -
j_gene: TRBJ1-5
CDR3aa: CASSEAGGLNQPQHF
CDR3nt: TGTGCCAGCAGTGAAGCAGGCGGACTCAATCAGCCCCAGCATTTT

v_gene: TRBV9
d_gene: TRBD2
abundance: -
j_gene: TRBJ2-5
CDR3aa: CASSVGGSGVYQETQYF
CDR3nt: TGTGCCAGCAGCGTAGGGGGTAGCGGGGTGTACCAAGAGACCCAGTACTTC

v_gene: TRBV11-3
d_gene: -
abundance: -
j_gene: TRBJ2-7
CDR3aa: CASSLGRVADEQYF
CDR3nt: TGTGCCAGCAGCTTAGGACGGGTAGCCGACGAGCAGTACTTC

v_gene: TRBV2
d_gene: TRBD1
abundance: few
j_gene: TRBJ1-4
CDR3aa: CASRGTATTNEKLFF
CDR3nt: TGTGCCAGCAGGGGGACAGCTACAACTAATGAAAAACTGTTTTTT

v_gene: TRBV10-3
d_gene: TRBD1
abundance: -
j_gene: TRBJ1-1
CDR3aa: CAIRQGASLLNTEAFF
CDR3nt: TGTGCCATCAGGCAGGGGGCCTCTCTACTGAACACTGAAGCTTTCTTT

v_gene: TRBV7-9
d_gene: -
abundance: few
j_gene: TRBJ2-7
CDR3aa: CASSREPSEQYF
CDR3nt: TGTGCCAGCAGCCGTGAGCCGTCCGAGCAGTACTTC

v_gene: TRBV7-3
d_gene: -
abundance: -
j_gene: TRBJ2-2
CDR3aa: CASRVGDTGELFF
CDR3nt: TGTGCCAGCAGAGTCGGGGACACCGGGGAGCTGTTTTTT

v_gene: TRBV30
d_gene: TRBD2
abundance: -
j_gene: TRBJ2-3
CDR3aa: CAWREAGYTDTQYF
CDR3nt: TGTGCCTGGAGGGAAGCGGGATACACAGATACGCAGTATTTT

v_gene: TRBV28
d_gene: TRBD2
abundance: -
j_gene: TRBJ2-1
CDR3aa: CASSSPGSGGPYNEQFF
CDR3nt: TGTGCCAGCAGTTCCCCGGGCAGCGGGGGCCCCTACAATGAGCAGTTCTTC

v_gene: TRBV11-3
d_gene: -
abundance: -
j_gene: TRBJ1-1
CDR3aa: CASNDGLGGTFMNTEAFF
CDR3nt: TGTGCCAGCAACGACGGACTTGGCGGCACCTTCATGAACACTGAAGCTTTCTTT

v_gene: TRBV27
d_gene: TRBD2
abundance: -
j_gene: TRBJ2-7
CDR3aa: CASSRGLAGTYEQYF
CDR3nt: TGTGCCAGCAGCCGCGGACTAGCGGGGACCTACGAGCAGTACTTC

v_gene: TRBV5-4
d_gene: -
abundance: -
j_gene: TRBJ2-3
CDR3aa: CASSPRVTDTQYF
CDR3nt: TGTGCCAGCAGCCCCCGGGTGACAGATACGCAGTATTTT

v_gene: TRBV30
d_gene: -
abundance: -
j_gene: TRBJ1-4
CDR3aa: CAWSLRDDEKLFF
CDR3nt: TGTGCCTGGAGTCTTCGGGATGATGAAAAACTGTTTTTT

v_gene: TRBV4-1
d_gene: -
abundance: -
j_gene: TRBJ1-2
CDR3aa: CASSPYRVSNYGYTF
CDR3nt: TGCGCCAGCAGCCCCTATCGGGTGTCTAACTATGGCTACACCTTC

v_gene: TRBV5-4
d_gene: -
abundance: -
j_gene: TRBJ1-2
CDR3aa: CASSLLSRTSSGGGYTF
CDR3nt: TGTGCCAGCAGCTTGTTATCCCGGACCTCCTCGGGGGGTGGCTACACCTTC

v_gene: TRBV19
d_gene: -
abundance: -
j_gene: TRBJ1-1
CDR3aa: CASSSGDTEAFF
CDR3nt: TGTGCCAGTAGTAGTGGAGACACTGAAGCTTTCTTT

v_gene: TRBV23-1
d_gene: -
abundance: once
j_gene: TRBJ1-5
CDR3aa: CASSHRRGITNQPQHF
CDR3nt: TGCGCCAGCAGTCACCGCCGAGGGATAACCAATCAGCCCCAGCATTTT

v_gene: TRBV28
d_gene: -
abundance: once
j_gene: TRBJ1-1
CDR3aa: CASSFRGKAEAFF
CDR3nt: TGTGCCAGCAGTTTTAGGGGGAAAGCTGAAGCTTTCTTT

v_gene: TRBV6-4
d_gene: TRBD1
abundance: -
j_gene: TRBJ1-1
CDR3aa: CASSGTQGAYYRNTEAFF
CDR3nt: TGTGCCAGCAGTGGTACTCAGGGGGCCTACTATCGGAACACTGAAGCTTTCTTT

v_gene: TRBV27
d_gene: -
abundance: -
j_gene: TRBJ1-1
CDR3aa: CASSTTQGEAFF
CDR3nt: TGTGCCAGCAGTACCACCCAGGGTGAAGCTTTCTTT

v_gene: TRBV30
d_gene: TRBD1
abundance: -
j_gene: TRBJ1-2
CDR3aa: CAWSVGGQGAYYGYTF
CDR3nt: TGTGCCTGGAGTGTAGGCGGACAGGGGGCGTACTATGGCTACACCTTC

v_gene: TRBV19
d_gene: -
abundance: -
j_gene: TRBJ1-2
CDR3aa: CASSEGQRYGYTF
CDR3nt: TGTGCCAGTAGTGAGGGACAACGCTATGGCTACACCTTC

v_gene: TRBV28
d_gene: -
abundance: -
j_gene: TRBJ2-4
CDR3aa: CASSLRTGPSVIQYF
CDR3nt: TGTGCCAGCAGTCTACGTACAGGGCCCTCGGTCATTCAGTACTTC

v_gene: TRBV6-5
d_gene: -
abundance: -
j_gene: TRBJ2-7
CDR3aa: CASSRGQEQYF
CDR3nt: TGTGCCAGCAGTAGGGGCCAAGAGCAGTACTTC

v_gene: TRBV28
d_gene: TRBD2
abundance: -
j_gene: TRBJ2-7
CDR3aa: CASSLSSGRPLYF
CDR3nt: TGTGCCAGCAGTTTATCTAGCGGGAGGCCCCTCTACTTC

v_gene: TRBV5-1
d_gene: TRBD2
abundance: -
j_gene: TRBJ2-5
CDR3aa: CASSLGGSLQETQYF
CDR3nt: TGCGCCAGCAGCTTAGGCGGGAGCCTTCAAGAGACCCAGTACTTC

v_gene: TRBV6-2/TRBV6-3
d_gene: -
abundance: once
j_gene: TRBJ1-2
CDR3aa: CASSYRGGRASYGYTF
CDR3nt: TGTGCCAGCAGTTACCGGGGGGGCCGCGCGTCCTATGGCTACACCTTC

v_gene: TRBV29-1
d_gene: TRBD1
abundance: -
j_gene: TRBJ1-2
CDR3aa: CSARDSQSYGYTF
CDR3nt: TGCAGCGCGCGGGACAGCCAAAGCTATGGCTACACCTTC

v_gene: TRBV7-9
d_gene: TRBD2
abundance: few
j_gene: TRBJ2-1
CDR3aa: CASSLGSMAGGRNEQFF
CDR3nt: TGTGCCAGCAGCTTAGGCTCTATGGCGGGGGGCCGCAATGAGCAGTTCTTC

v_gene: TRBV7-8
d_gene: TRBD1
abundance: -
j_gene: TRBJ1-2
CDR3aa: CASSPPQGVNYGYTF
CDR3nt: TGTGCCAGCAGCCCTCCCCAGGGGGTTAACTATGGCTACACCTTC

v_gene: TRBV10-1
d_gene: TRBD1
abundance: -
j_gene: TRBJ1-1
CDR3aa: CASSDRDSPTETEAFF
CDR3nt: TGCGCCAGCAGTGACCGGGACAGCCCTACGGAGACTGAAGCTTTCTTT

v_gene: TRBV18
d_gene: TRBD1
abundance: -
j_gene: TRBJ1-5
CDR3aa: CASSLIRGDSNQPQHF
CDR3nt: TGTGCCAGCTCGCTCATCAGGGGGGATAGCAATCAGCCCCAGCATTTT

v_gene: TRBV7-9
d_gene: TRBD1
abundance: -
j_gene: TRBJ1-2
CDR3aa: CASSLRRTGPGGYTF
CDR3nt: TGTGCCAGCAGCCTAAGAAGGACAGGCCCAGGGGGCTACACCTTC

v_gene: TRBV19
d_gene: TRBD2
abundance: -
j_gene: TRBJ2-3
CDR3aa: CASSPVAGDGDTQYF
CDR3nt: TGTGCCAGTAGTCCCGTAGCGGGGGATGGGGATACGCAGTATTTT

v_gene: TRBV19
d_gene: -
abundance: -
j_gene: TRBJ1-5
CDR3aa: CASSPPVNQPQHF
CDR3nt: TGTGCCAGTAGTCCCCCCGTCAATCAGCCCCAGCATTTT

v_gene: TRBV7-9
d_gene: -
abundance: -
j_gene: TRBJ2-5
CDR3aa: CASSLAWDNQETQYF
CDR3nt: TGTGCCAGCAGCTTAGCGTGGGACAACCAAGAGACCCAGTACTTC

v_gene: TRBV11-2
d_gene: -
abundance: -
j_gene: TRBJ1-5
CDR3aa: CASSRDWSNQPQHF
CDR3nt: TGTGCCAGCAGCAGGGACTGGAGCAATCAGCCCCAGCATTTT

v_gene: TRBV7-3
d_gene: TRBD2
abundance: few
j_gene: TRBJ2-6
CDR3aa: CASSLSIAGAGGANVLTF
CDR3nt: TGTGCCAGCAGCTTAAGCATAGCGGGGGCGGGAGGGGCCAACGTCCTGACTTTC

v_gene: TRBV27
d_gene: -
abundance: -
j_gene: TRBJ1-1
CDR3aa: CASSLNRVTEAFF
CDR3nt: TGTGCCAGCAGTTTAAACAGGGTAACTGAAGCTTTCTTT

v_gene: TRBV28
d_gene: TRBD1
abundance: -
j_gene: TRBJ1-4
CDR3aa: CASRGTGGWYEKLFF
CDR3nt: TGTGCCAGCAGAGGGACAGGGGGCTGGTATGAAAAACTGTTTTTT

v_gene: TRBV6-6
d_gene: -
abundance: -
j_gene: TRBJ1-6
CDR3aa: CASSYNANQGTPLHF
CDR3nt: TGTGCCAGCAGTTACAACGCCAACCAGGGTACACCCCTCCACTTT

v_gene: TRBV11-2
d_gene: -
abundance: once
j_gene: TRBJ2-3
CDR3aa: CASSLSGARTDTQYF
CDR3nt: TGTGCCAGCAGCTTAAGTGGAGCACGCACAGATACGCAGTATTTT

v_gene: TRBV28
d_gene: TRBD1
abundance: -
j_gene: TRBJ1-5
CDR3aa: CASRRGGGEGNQPQHF
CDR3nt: TGTGCCAGCAGACGAGGGGGCGGGGAGGGCAATCAGCCCCAGCATTTT

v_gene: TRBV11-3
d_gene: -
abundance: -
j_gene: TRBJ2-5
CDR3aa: CASSLVGVRETQYF
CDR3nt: TGTGCCAGCAGCTTAGTTGGAGTCCGGGAGACCCAGTACTTC